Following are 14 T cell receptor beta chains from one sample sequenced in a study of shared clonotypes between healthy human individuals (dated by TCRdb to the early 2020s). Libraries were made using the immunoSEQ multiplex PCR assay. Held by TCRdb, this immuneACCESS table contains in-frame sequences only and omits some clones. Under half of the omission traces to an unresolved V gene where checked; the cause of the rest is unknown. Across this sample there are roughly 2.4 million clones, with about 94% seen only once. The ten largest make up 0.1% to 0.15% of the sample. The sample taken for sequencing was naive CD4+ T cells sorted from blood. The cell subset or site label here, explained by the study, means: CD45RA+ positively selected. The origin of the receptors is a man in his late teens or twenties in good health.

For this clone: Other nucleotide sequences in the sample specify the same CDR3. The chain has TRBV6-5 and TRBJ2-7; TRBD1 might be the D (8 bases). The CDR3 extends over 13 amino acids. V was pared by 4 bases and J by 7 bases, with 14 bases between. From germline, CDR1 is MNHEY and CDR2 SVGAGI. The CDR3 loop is CASSLGQGGEQYF. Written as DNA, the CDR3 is TGTGCCAGCAGTTTAGGACAGGGAGGGGAGCAGTACTTC.

CDR3 loop: CASSLALGRKNQPQHF. The CDR3 nucleotides are TGTGCCAGCAGCTTAGCGCTGGGACGGAAAAATCAGCCCCAGCATTTT. This chain links TRBV7-9 with TRBJ1-5; a weak D match, TRBD1 (5 bases). Germline V lookup: CDR1 SEHNR, CDR2 FQNEAQ (reference sequence). The V and J ends lost 0 bases and 4 bases respectively, with 13 bases between them. The CDR3 runs 16 residues.

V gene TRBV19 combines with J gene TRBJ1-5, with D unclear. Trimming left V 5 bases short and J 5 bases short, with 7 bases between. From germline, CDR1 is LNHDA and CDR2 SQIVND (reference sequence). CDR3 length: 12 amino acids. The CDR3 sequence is CASSFPYQPQHF. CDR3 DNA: TGTGCCAGTAGTTTTCCCTATCAGCCCCAGCATTTT.

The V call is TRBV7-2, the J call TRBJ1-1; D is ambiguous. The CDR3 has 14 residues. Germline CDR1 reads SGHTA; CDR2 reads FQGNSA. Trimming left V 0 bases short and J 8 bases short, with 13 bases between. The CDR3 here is CASSLAGRISEAFF. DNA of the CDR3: TGTGCCAGCAGCTTAGCGGGCCGCATATCCGAAGCTTTCTTT.

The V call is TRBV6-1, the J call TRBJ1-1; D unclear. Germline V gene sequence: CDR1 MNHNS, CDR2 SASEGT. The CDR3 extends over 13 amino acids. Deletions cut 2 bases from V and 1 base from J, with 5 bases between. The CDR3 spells CASSEWENTEAFF. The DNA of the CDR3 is TGTGCCAGCAGTGAATGGGAGAACACTGAAGCTTTCTTT.

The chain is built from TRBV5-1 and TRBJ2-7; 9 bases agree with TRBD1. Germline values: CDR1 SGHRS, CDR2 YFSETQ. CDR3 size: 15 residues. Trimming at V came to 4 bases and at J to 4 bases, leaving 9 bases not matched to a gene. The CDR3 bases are TGCGCCAGCAGCAATGGGGGACAGGGAAGATACGAGCAGTACTTC. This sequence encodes CASSNGGQGRYEQYF.

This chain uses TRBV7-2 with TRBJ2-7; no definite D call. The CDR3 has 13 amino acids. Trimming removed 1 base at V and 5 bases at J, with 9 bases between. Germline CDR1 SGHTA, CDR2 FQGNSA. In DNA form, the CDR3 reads TGTGCCAGCAGCTTAGGCGTCACGAACGAGCAGTACTTC. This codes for CASSLGVTNEQYF.

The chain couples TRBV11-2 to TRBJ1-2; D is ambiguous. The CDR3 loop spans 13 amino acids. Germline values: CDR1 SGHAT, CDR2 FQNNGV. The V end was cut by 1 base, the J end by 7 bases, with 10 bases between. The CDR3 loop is CASSLAGGGGYTF. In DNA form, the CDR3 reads TGTGCCAGCAGCTTAGCTGGCGGCGGTGGCTACACCTTC.

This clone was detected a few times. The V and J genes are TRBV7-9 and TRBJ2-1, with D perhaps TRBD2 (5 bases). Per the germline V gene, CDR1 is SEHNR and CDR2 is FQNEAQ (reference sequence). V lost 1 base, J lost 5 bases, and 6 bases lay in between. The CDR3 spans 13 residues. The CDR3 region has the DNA TGTGCCAGCAGCTTAGTGCGGGACAATGAGCAGTTCTTC. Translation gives CASSLVRDNEQFF.

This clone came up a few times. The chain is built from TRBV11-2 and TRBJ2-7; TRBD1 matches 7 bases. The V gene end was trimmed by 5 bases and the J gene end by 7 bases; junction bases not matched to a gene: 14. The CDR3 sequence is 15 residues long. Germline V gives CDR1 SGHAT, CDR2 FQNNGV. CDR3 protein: CASSISTGPSTEQYF. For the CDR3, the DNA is TGTGCCAGCAGCATCTCGACAGGGCCCTCGACGGAGCAGTACTTC.

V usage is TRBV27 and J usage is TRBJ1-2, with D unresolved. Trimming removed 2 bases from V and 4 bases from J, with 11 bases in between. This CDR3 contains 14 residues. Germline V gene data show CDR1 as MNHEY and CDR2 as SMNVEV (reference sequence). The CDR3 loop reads CASSLKEGPYGYTF. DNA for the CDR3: TGTGCCAGCAGTTTAAAGGAGGGTCCCTATGGCTACACCTTC.

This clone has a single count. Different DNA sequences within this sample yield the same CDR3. The CDR3 reads CASRGPNTEAFF. The CDR3 nucleotides are TGTGCCAGCAGGGGCCCCAACACTGAAGCTTTCTTT. V gene TRBV25-1 combines with J gene TRBJ1-1, with D hard to call. Germline values: CDR1 MGHDK, CDR2 SYGVNS. The CDR3 spans 12 residues. The V end lost 6 bases, the J end lost 2 bases, and 7 bases lay between the germline ends.

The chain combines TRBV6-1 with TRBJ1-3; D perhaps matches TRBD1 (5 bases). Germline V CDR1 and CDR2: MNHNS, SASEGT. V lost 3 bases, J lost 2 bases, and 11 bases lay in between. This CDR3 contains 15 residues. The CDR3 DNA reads TGTGCCAGCAGTGACCGAGGGACCACTGGAAACACCATATATTTT. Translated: CASSDRGTTGNTIYF.

The CDR3 DNA is TGTGCCACCACCCCGGGACAGGGTTACGAGCAGTACTTC. This gives the protein CATTPGQGYEQYF. The rearrangement uses TRBV10-3 and TRBJ2-7; 9 bases fit TRBD1. This CDR3 contains 13 residues. Germline assignment: CDR1 ENHRY and CDR2 SYGVKD. Trimming cost V 10 bases and J 4 bases; bases outside gene matches: 8.